Listed below are T cell receptor beta chains from one sample, sequenced in a study of identical twins. One entry per CDR3 protein, called by TCRdb with MiXCR from the 5' RACE reads. Among a few hundred thousand distinct CDR3 sequences listed, around 9.6% were seen once. The same specimen was also included in a second study, on yellow fever vaccine responses in identical twins.

The sequencing sample was made of PBMCs. These receptor sequences come from a woman younger than 35 in good health. Both conserved end residues are part of each CDR3. A D gene is named only where the DNA matches it firmly. Clone size appears in some rows only: once, few, many, or a class for an expanded clone.

size	D	V	J	CDR3	DNA
.	TRBD2	TRBV5-1	TRBJ2-1	CASSETSGVVGEQFF	TGCGCCAGCAGCGAGACTAGCGGGGTCGTTGGAGAGCAGTTCTTC
many	.	TRBV7-9	TRBJ1-2	CASSPAGYIYGYTF	TGTGCCAGCAGCCCCGCAGGTTATATCTATGGCTACACCTTC
.	TRBD1	TRBV28	TRBJ1-1	CASSLTGGRDTEAFF	TGTGCCAGCAGTTTAACAGGGGGCAGGGACACTGAAGCTTTCTTT
few	.	TRBV5-6	TRBJ2-2	CASSSGAGVTGELFF	TGTGCCAGCAGCTCCGGGGCAGGGGTCACCGGGGAGCTGTTTTTT
.	TRBD1	TRBV10-3	TRBJ1-1	CAISEPTGASYTNTEAFF	TGTGCCATCAGTGAGCCGACAGGGGCAAGCTATACGAACACTGAAGCTTTCTTT
few	.	TRBV12-3/TRBV12-4	TRBJ1-1	CASSSRQDMNTEAFF	TGTGCCAGCAGTTCTCGACAGGACATGAACACTGAAGCTTTCTTT
few	.	TRBV5-8	TRBJ2-3	CASSWAVASSTDTQYF	TGTGCCAGCAGCTGGGCCGTCGCCTCTAGCACAGATACGCAGTATTTT
.	TRBD1	TRBV28	TRBJ2-3	CASSLAHTKSAGGSTDTQYF	TGTGCCAGCAGTTTGGCCCATACAAAGTCGGCAGGGGGAAGCACAGATACGCAGTATTTT
few	.	TRBV20-1	TRBJ2-5	CSAAQGQETQYF	TGCAGTGCTGCACAGGGCCAAGAGACCCAGTACTTC
few	.	TRBV2	TRBJ2-3	CASLGGTSTDTQYF	TGTGCCAGCTTGGGGGGCACTAGCACAGATACGCAGTATTTT
few	TRBD2	TRBV20-1	TRBJ2-3	CSAIFSAGGRDTQYF	TGCAGTGCTATTTTTTCGGCGGGGGGGCGAGATACGCAGTATTTT
.	TRBD1	TRBV7-2	TRBJ2-7	CASSSRCRRTGACEQYF	TGTGCCAGCAGCAGCCGTTGTCGGCGGACAGGGGCGTGTGAGCAGTACTTC
few	TRBD2	TRBV30	TRBJ2-1	CAWSVPGLEYNEQFF	TGTGCCTGGAGTGTTCCGGGACTAGAATACAATGAGCAGTTCTTC
few	TRBD1	TRBV5-1	TRBJ1-1	CASTGALNTEAFF	TGCGCCAGTACAGGGGCTCTGAACACTGAAGCTTTCTTT
few	TRBD1	TRBV20-1	TRBJ2-5	CSARLTGQAKETQYF	TGCAGTGCTAGACTAACGGGACAGGCAAAAGAGACCCAGTACTTC
many	.	TRBV29-1	TRBJ2-7	CSVGYPTYEQYF	TGCAGCGTTGGGTACCCAACCTACGAGCAGTACTTC
.	.	TRBV6-5	TRBJ1-1	CASSYTTGNTEAFF	TGTGCCAGCAGTTACACAACGGGGAACACTGAAGCTTTCTTT
many	TRBD2	TRBV7-3	TRBJ2-1	CASSLTSGGFNYNEQFF	TGTGCCAGCAGCTTAACTAGCGGGGGGTTTAACTACAATGAGCAGTTCTTC
.	.	TRBV5-1	TRBJ2-7	CASSSIRSSYEQYF	TGCGCCAGCAGCTCGATCAGGAGCTCCTACGAGCAGTACTTC
.	.	TRBV20-1	TRBJ2-5	CSASWDLNILTQYF	TGCAGTGCTAGCTGGGACCTAAATATTTTGACCCAGTACTTC
many	TRBD1	TRBV12-3/TRBV12-4	TRBJ1-2	CASSPGQGHGYTF	TGTGCCAGCAGTCCTGGACAGGGACATGGCTACACCTTC
few	.	TRBV7-9	TRBJ1-4	CASSLAGTEFNEKLFF	TGTGCCAGCAGCTTAGCTGGGACGGAATTTAATGAAAAACTGTTTTTT
many	.	TRBV27	TRBJ2-7	CASSGLDSYEQYF	TGTGCCAGCAGCGGGCTAGACTCCTACGAGCAGTACTTC
few	TRBD2	TRBV7-2	TRBJ2-5	CASKPTSGRASETQYF	TGTGCCAGCAAACCAACTAGCGGGAGGGCCTCGGAGACCCAGTACTTC
many	TRBD1	TRBV10-3	TRBJ2-7	CAISDPGQHAYEQYF	TGTGCCATCAGTGATCCGGGACAGCATGCCTACGAGCAGTACTTC
few	.	TRBV27	TRBJ2-7	CASREGHREQYF	TGTGCCAGCAGGGAGGGACACAGGGAGCAGTACTTC
many	.	TRBV6-6	TRBJ2-2	CASSLRAGATNTGELFF	TGTGCCAGCAGTCTCAGAGCAGGGGCTACGAACACCGGGGAGCTGTTTTTT
.	.	TRBV15	TRBJ1-4	CATSRGPGTNEKLFF	TGTGCCACCAGCAGAGGTCCAGGAACTAATGAAAAACTGTTTTTT
.	.	TRBV7-7	TRBJ2-5	CASSLLFKETQYF	TGTGCTAGCAGCCTACTCTTTAAAGAGACCCAGTACTTC
.	TRBD1	TRBV12-3/TRBV12-4	TRBJ2-3	CASSPSDRGGTDTQYF	TGTGCCAGCAGCCCATCTGACAGGGGGGGCACAGATACGCAGTATTTT
many	.	TRBV12-3/TRBV12-4	TRBJ1-1	CASSPSVEAFF	TGTGCCAGCAGTCCTTCGGTCGAAGCTTTCTTT
.	.	TRBV29-1	TRBJ1-5	CSVGNKDQPQHF	TGCAGCGTTGGAAACAAGGATCAGCCCCAGCATTTT
few	.	TRBV2	TRBJ2-2	CASSEARAGELFF	TGTGCCAGCAGTGAAGCCAGGGCCGGGGAGCTGTTTTTT
few	TRBD2	TRBV11-2	TRBJ2-5	CASSLSGSGGTKTQYF	TGTGCCAGCAGCCTCAGCGGGAGCGGGGGCACTAAGACCCAGTACTTC
few	.	TRBV7-9	TRBJ2-7	CASSPKDTTSYEQYF	TGTGCCAGCAGCCCGAAGGACACGACATCCTACGAGCAGTACTTC
.	TRBD1	TRBV6-1	TRBJ2-5	CASSLRLGQGAAQYF	TGTGCCAGCAGTCTTCGACTGGGTCAGGGGGCGGCCCAGTACTTC
many	.	TRBV6-5	TRBJ2-3	CASSTLGTQYF	TGTGCCAGCAGTACACTGGGTACGCAGTATTTT
many	TRBD1	TRBV12-3/TRBV12-4	TRBJ1-2	CASSRTGRVNYGYTF	TGTGCCAGCAGCCGGACAGGGAGGGTGAACTATGGCTACACCTTC
few	.	TRBV19	TRBJ1-2	CASSIGSNSFSSSGYTF	TGTGCCAGTAGTATAGGTTCCAACAGCTTCTCTTCTAGTGGCTACACCTTC
few	.	TRBV6-5	TRBJ2-7	CASSSAFLGTQYF	TGTGCCAGCAGTTCGGCCTTCCTCGGGACTCAGTACTTC
few	TRBD2	TRBV5-1	TRBJ2-7	CASSSAPRLAGAYEQYF	TGCGCCAGCAGCTCGGCTCCCAGGCTAGCGGGAGCATACGAGCAGTACTTC
few	.	TRBV24-1	TRBJ1-5	CATSDNKINQPQHF	TGTGCCACCAGTGATAACAAGATTAACCAGCCCCAGCATTTT
once	.	TRBV7-8	TRBJ2-7	CASNPSPTEVYEQYF	TGTGCCAGTAACCCCTCGCCCACGGAGGTCTACGAGCAGTACTTC
few	.	TRBV12-3/TRBV12-4	TRBJ2-6	CASSVPTRRAPGSGANVLTF	TGTGCCAGCAGTGTACCTACGAGACGGGCCCCGGGCTCTGGGGCCAACGTCCTGACTTTC
.	TRBD1	TRBV5-1	TRBJ2-7	CASSPKGASYEQYF	TGCGCCAGCAGCCCTAAGGGGGCTTCCTACGAGCAGTACTTC
many	TRBD1	TRBV20-1	TRBJ2-7	CSARDPGTEAYEQYF	TGCAGTGCTAGAGATCCGGGGACAGAAGCCTACGAGCAGTACTTC